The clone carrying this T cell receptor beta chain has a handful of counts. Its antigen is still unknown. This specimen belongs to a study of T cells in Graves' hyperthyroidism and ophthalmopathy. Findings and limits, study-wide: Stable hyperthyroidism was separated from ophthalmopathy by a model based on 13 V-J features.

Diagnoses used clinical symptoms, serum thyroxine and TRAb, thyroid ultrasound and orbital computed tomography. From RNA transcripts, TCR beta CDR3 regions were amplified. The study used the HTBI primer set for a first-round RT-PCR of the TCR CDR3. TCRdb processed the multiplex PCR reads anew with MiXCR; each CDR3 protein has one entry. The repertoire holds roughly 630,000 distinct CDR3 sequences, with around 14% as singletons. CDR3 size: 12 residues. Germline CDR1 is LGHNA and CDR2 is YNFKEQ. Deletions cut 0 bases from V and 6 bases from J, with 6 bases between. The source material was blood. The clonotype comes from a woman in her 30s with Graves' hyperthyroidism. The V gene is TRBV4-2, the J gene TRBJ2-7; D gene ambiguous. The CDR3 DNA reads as TGTGCCAGCAGCCAAGATAAGGGCGAGCAGTACTTC. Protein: CASSQDKGEQYF.